These 27 T cell receptor beta chains came from one sample sequenced in a study of blood T cell repertoires in COVID-19. Sequencing was performed with immunoSEQ multiplex PCR; in TCRdb, only in-frame clones are kept and a portion is missing. This table has hundreds of thousands of clones, 70% to 90% appearing once. The sample was PBMCs or T cells enriched from blood (not recorded which). The receptors were sampled from a man aged 30 to 45 who had recovered from COVID-19.

The chain uses TRBV28 and TRBJ2-7; 8 nucleotides match TRBD2. CDR1 is MDHEN, CDR2 SYDVKM, per germline. V was pared by 6 bases and J by 2 bases, with 12 bases of the junction left unmatched. The CDR3 spans 16 residues. This CDR3 reads CASSAAIAGLAYEQYF. CDR3 coding DNA: TGTGCCAGCAGCGCCGCGATAGCGGGACTCGCCTACGAGCAGTACTTC.

This chain joins TRBV6-1 and TRBJ1-5; 7 bases map to TRBD1. The CDR3 is 15 residues long. The germline V gene has CDR1 MNHNS and CDR2 SASEGT. Unmatched junction bases numbered 7, after V lost 3 bases and J lost 5 bases. The CDR3 nucleotides are TGTGCCAGCAGTGATATACAGGGGTGGGATCAGCCCCAGCATTTT. Translation: CASSDIQGWDQPQHF.

The chain joins TRBV11-2 to TRBJ2-2; 12 bases fit TRBD2. V lost 8 bases, J lost 7 bases, and 8 bases stayed unmatched. Germline CDR1 and CDR2: SGHAT and FQNNGV. The CDR3 spans 15 residues. CDR3: CASSLGLAGNGELFF. In DNA form, the CDR3 reads TGTGCCAGCTCCCTGGGACTAGCGGGTAACGGGGAGCTGTTTTTT.

This clone was detected once. The J gene is TRBJ2-7, the V gene TRBV7-8, with unresolved D. The V end was cut by 2 bases, the J end by 1 base, with 3 bases between. In germline, CDR1 is SGHVS, CDR2 FQNEAQ. The CDR3 spans 12 residues. The CDR3 loop reads CASSLPSYEQYF. In DNA, the CDR3 is TGTGCCAGCAGCTTACCGTCCTACGAGCAGTACTTC.

This chain uses TRBV5-5 with TRBJ1-5; D gene unclear. Trimming cost V 4 bases and J 0 bases, with 11 bases left between them. The germline CDR1 and CDR2 sequences are SGHKS and YYEKEE (reference sequence). The CDR3 has 15 residues. CDR3: CASSLGGDSNQPQHF. As DNA, the CDR3 is TGTGCCAGCAGCCTGGGCGGCGATAGCAATCAGCCCCAGCATTTT.

This clone appeared a single time. V and J are TRBV7-9 and TRBJ2-1; D unresolved. From germline, CDR1 is SEHNR and CDR2 FQNEAQ (reference sequence). The CDR3 contains 16 residues. Trimming shortened V by 4 bases and J by 6 bases, and 19 bases separated the two germline ends. This CDR3 is CASSSVNLRIRNEQFF. The DNA of the CDR3 is TGTGCCAGCAGCTCGGTTAACCTTAGAATTCGCAATGAGCAGTTCTTC.

This sequence joins TRBV4-3 and TRBJ2-1; TRBD2 aligns across 8 bases. The CDR3 is made up of 16 amino acids. J gave up 6 bases and V 1 base, and 8 bases lay outside the gene matches. CDR1 and CDR2 from the germline V gene are LGHNA and YSLEER. The CDR3 region has the DNA TGCGCCAGCAGCCAAGGAGGTAGCGGGACCCTCAATGAGCAGTTCTTC. It specifies CASSQGGSGTLNEQFF.

The V gene is TRBV6-5, the J gene TRBJ1-2, with TRBD1 as a possible D gene (5 bases). CDR1 and CDR2 (germline): MNHEY, SVGAGI. The CDR3 contains 13 residues. Trimming pared 8 bases from V and 5 bases from J, leaving 15 bases between. CDR3: CASGLGGGYGYTF. DNA of the CDR3: TGTGCCAGCGGGCTTGGGGGGGGGTATGGCTACACCTTC.

V is TRBV29-1 and J is TRBJ2-7; 11 bases are shared with TRBD1. J lost 2 bases, V lost 7 bases, and 4 bases had no gene match. Germline V lookup: CDR1 SQVTM, CDR2 ANQGSEA. CDR3 length: 13 amino acids. CDR3: CSAGQGGTYEQYF. CDR3 bases: TGCAGCGCGGGACAGGGGGGTACCTACGAGCAGTACTTC.

The gene calls are TRBV29-1 and TRBJ2-3; no clear D. The V end lost 5 bases, the J end lost 0 bases, and 9 bases lay between the germline ends. This CDR3 is 13 amino acids long. Germline V lookup: CDR1 SQVTM, CDR2 ANQGSEA. The DNA of the CDR3 is TGCAGCGTTCGCCGCGCTAGCACAGATACGCAGTATTTT. It is translated as CSVRRASTDTQYF.

The chain carries TRBV29-1 and TRBJ2-1; unclear D gene. The V end was cut by 1 base, the J end by 2 bases, with 9 bases between. Germline lookup yields CDR1 SQVTM and CDR2 ANQGSEA. This CDR3 is 14 amino acids long. CDR3 sequence reads: CSVEGEVPYNEQFF. The CDR3 nucleotides are TGCAGCGTTGAAGGAGAGGTTCCCTACAATGAGCAGTTCTTC.

V and J are TRBV18 and TRBJ2-1; TRBD2 matches at 8 bases. Unmatched junction bases numbered 6, after V lost 5 bases and J lost 3 bases. The CDR3 covers 15 residues. The germline gives CDR1 KGHSH, CDR2 LQKENI. CDR3 residues: CASSSSGGLYNEQFF. CDR3 DNA: TGTGCCAGCTCATCCAGCGGGGGCCTCTACAATGAGCAGTTCTTC. Supplemented by reference TRBV18 and TRBJ2-1, the full variable domain reads NAGVMQNPRHLVRRRGQEARLRCSPMKGHSHVYWYRQLPEEGLKFMVYLQKENIIDESGMPKERFSAEFPKEGPSILRIQQVVRGDSAAYFCASSSSGGLYNEQFFGPGTRLTVL.

The rearrangement uses TRBV4-1 and TRBJ2-1, with 7 nucleotides matching TRBD1. Germline V gene lookup returns CDR1 MGHRA and CDR2 YSYEKL. This CDR3 region has 11 residues. The trim removed 5 bases at V and 15 bases at J, leaving 7 bases unmatched. This CDR3 reads CASSAGTEGFF. DNA of the CDR3: TGCGCCAGCAGCGCCGGGACAGAGGGGTTCTTC.

The chain combines TRBV2 with TRBJ1-6, with 8 bases identical to TRBD1. The CDR3 covers 14 residues. Germline V CDR1 and CDR2: SNHLY, FYNNEI. V dropped 8 bases and J dropped 6; count of bases not matched to a gene: 6. CDR3 sequence (DNA): TGTGCCAGCGACGGACAGGGTGTTAATTCACCCCTCCACTTT. It encodes CASDGQGVNSPLHF. The full variable domain, completed using reference TRBV2 and TRBJ1-6, is EPEVTQTPSHQVTQMGQEVILRCVPISNHLYFYWYRQILGQKVEFLVSFYNNEISEKSEIFDDQFSVERPDGSNFTLKIRSTKLEDSAMYFCASDGQGVNSPLHFGNGTRLTVT.

V usage is TRBV7-9 and J usage is TRBJ2-2; tentatively, D is TRBD2 (6 bases). This CDR3 has 17 amino acids. V gave up 2 bases and J gave up 1 base, with 14 bases separating them. In germline, CDR1 is SEHNR, CDR2 FQNEAQ (reference sequence). The CDR3 DNA follows: TGTGCCAGCAGCTTAACGGACGGAGGGATGAACACCGGGGAGCTGTTTTTT. Translation gives CASSLTDGGMNTGELFF.

CDR3 sequence: CATSRGGTGYEQYF. CDR3 nucleotides: TGTGCCACCAGCAGGGGGGGGACTGGCTACGAGCAGTACTTC. The chain couples TRBV15 to TRBJ2-7, with TRBD2 matching over 7 bases. The CDR3 spans 14 residues. CDR1 and CDR2 from the germline V gene are LNHNV and YYDKDF (reference sequence). Germline trimming cut 3 bases from V and 3 bases from J; bases unmatched to any gene: 5.

The chain couples TRBV5-1 to TRBJ2-2; TRBD1 is a possible D gene (6 bases). CDR1 SGHRS and CDR2 YFSETQ come from the germline V gene. The CDR3 runs to 14 residues. Trimming removed 1 base at V and 4 bases at J, with 8 bases between. CDR3 nucleotides: TGCGCCAGCAGCTTGACAGGGCTCACCGGGGAGCTGTTTTTT. Its translation is CASSLTGLTGELFF.

In its sample, this clone was seen once. The rearrangement joins TRBV27 to TRBJ2-2; 8 bases line up with TRBD1. From germline, CDR1 is MNHEY and CDR2 SMNVEV (reference sequence). The CDR3 extends over 14 amino acids. J was trimmed by 6 bases and V by 5 bases; bases with no gene match: 5. CDR3 nucleotide sequence: TGTGCCAGCAGTATAGGACAGGGCGCCGGGGAGCTGTTTTTT. Amino acids: CASSIGQGAGELFF.

V and J are TRBV29-1 and TRBJ1-1; D possibly corresponds to TRBD1 (5 bases). This CDR3 region has 14 residues. The germline V and J ends were trimmed by 4 bases and 4 bases, with 16 bases remaining between them. Germline V gene lookup returns CDR1 SQVTM and CDR2 ANQGSEA. DNA of the CDR3: TGCAGCGTTGTCCGAGGGGAGGGGACCACTGAAGCTTTCTTT. It translates to CSVVRGEGTTEAFF.

This rearrangement joins TRBV2 to TRBJ2-5, with 9 bases identical to TRBD1. The length of the CDR3 is 15 residues. J was trimmed by 3 bases and V by 2 bases; bases with no gene match: 4. The germline V gene encodes CDR1 SNHLY and CDR2 FYNNEI. CDR3 region: CASSENRGREETQYF. In nucleotides, the CDR3 is TGTGCCAGCAGTGAAAACAGGGGGCGAGAAGAGACCCAGTACTTC.

The chain carries TRBV5-1 and TRBJ2-5; 8 nucleotides match TRBD2. The length of the CDR3 is 16 residues. CDR1 is SGHRS and CDR2 is YFSETQ in the germline V gene. V shed 4 bases and J 1 base; nucleotides not matched to a gene: 9. The chain's CDR3 is CASSLGLAYAQETQYF. The CDR3 DNA is TGCGCCAGCAGCCTCGGACTAGCCTATGCCCAAGAGACCCAGTACTTC.

This clone was counted between two and nine times. This chain joins TRBV19 and TRBJ1-1, with TRBD1 as a possible D gene (5 bases). CDR1 is LNHDA, CDR2 SQIVND, per germline (reference sequence). Trimming shortened V by 3 bases and J by 7 bases, and 12 bases separated the two germline ends. This CDR3 has 13 residues. Here the CDR3 reads CASSIRVEYEAFF. The DNA for the CDR3 is TGTGCCAGTAGTATCAGGGTGGAGTATGAAGCTTTCTTT.

Only one count was recorded for this clone. This chain joins TRBV3-1 (or the pseudogene TRBV3-2) and TRBJ2-2; 9 nucleotides align to TRBD1. V lost 6 bases to trimming and J lost 6 bases; unmatched junction nucleotides: 11. CDR3 length: 16 residues. Germline loops: CDR1 LGHDT, CDR2 YNNKEL (reference sequence). CDR3 amino acids: CASSYSPGTGSGELFF. The CDR3 coding sequence is TGTGCCAGCAGTTACTCCCCCGGGACAGGGTCCGGGGAGCTGTTTTTT.

The rearrangement links TRBV7-2 to TRBJ1-1, with 8 positions matching TRBD1. Looked up from germline, CDR1 is SGHTA and CDR2 is FQGNSA. V gave up 5 bases and J gave up 11 bases; unmatched junction bases: 13. The CDR3 loop spans 14 amino acids. CDR3 protein: CASSLLTGAYTAFF. The CDR3, as DNA: TGTGCCAGCAGCCTCCTGACAGGGGCCTATACGGCTTTCTTT.

This clone was counted once. The V gene is TRBV5-4, the J gene TRBJ2-2; TRBD1 matches at 10 bases. Per germline, CDR1 SGHNT and CDR2 YYREEE (reference sequence). The CDR3 consists of 15 residues. The V and J ends lost 5 bases and 1 base, in that order; junction bases with no gene match: 2. The CDR3 DNA reads as TGTGCCAGCAGACGGACAGGGGGGAACACCGGGGAGCTGTTTTTT. Its protein is CASRRTGGNTGELFF.

This chain uses TRBV4-1 with TRBJ1-1; 8 nucleotides match TRBD1. The CDR3 runs to 13 residues. Looked up from germline, CDR1 is MGHRA and CDR2 is YSYEKL. Losses at the gene ends were 7 bases for V and 8 bases for J; bases not matched to a gene: 9. For the CDR3, the DNA is TGCGCCAGCAAGCCCGTAGACAGGGGCGAAGCTTTCTTT. Translation gives CASKPVDRGEAFF.

This chain connects TRBV24-1 to TRBJ2-3; 7 bases align to TRBD2. Germline assignment: CDR1 KGHDR and CDR2 SFDVKD. After removal of 4 bases from V and 4 bases from J, the junction contained 13 bases not matched to a gene. The CDR3 is made up of 17 amino acids. The CDR3 loop reads CATSEGRKAGWADTQYF. The CDR3 coding sequence is TGTGCCACCAGTGAGGGCAGGAAAGCGGGATGGGCAGATACGCAGTATTTT.